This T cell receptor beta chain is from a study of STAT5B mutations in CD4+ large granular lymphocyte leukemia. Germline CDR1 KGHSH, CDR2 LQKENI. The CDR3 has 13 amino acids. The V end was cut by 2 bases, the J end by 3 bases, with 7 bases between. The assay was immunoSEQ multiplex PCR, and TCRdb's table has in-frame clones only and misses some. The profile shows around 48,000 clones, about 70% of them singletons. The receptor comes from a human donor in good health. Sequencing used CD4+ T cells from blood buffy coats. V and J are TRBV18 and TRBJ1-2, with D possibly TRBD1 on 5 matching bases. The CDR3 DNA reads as TGTGCCAGCTCACCAGGCAGGGACTATGGCTACACCTTC. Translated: CASSPGRDYGYTF.